The 21 T cell receptor beta chains below come from one sample, sequenced in a study of response to subunit inactivated influenza vaccine. TCRdb analysed the RT-PCR reads with MiXCR anew, one entry per CDR3 protein. The sample includes 500,000 to 600,000 distinct CDR3 sequences, roughly 13% of them seen just once. The specimen was PBMCs from blood, collected roughly 46 days after vaccination. The source is a man aged 50-59 years who received an inactivated influenza vaccine.

This clonotype occurred a few times. At one boundary the junction diverges from the germline segment, which might be a read error. The chain has TRBV29-1 and TRBJ2-1; D is unclear. The germline V gene has CDR1 SQVTM and CDR2 ANQGSEA. The CDR3 loop spans 11 amino acids. The CDR3 sequence is CSVLDYNDGVF. The CDR3 DNA is TGCAGCGTGTTGGATTACAATGATGGGGTCTTC.

The chain employs TRBV15 and TRBJ1-4; D uncertain. CDR3 length: 15 residues. The V end lost 0 bases, the J end lost 5 bases, and 10 bases lay between the germline ends. Germline CDR1 and CDR2: LNHNV and YYDKDF (reference sequence). CDR3 in amino acids: CATSRDGSWNEKLFF. Here the CDR3 DNA reads TGTGCCACCAGCAGAGATGGGAGCTGGAATGAAAAACTGTTTTTT.

The chain recombines TRBV6-1 with TRBJ2-5; the D is unclear. This CDR3 has 14 amino acids. Germline V lookup: CDR1 MNHNS, CDR2 SASEGT. V lost 6 bases and J lost 4, with 15 bases in between. The CDR3, as DNA: TGTGCCAGCAGATTCCGCCCGGACCGAGAGACCCAGTACTTC. Protein product: CASRFRPDRETQYF.

The chain joins TRBV20-1 to TRBJ2-1; 9 bases fit TRBD2. CDR3 length: 14 amino acids. Germline V gene sequence: CDR1 DFQATT, CDR2 SNEGSKA (reference sequence). V trimming: 6 bases; J trimming: 10 bases; junction bases outside the gene matches: 13. This CDR3 is CSAQGLAGYSEQFF. In DNA, the CDR3 is TGCAGTGCCCAAGGGCTAGCGGGATACAGCGAGCAGTTCTTC.

The chain combines TRBV12-3 or TRBV12-4 with TRBJ2-3; 9 bases are shared with TRBD2. There are 15 residues in the CDR3. V lost 3 bases, J lost 3 bases, and 4 bases stayed unmatched. The CDR3 spells CASSFPSGKTDTQYF. The CDR3 region has the DNA TGTGCCAGCAGTTTCCCTAGCGGGAAAACAGATACGCAGTATTTT.

This clonotype was detected only a few times. This sequence joins TRBV4-3 and TRBJ2-3; 9 bases align to TRBD2. This CDR3 has 15 amino acids. Trimming at V came to 1 base and at J to 4 bases, leaving 3 bases not matched to a gene. Germline V gene lookup returns CDR1 LGHNA and CDR2 YSLEER. CDR3: CASSQGGGRADTQYF. CDR3 DNA sequence: TGCGCCAGCAGCCAAGGCGGCGGGAGGGCAGATACGCAGTATTTT.

This clonotype has at least ten counts. The chain uses TRBV20-1 and TRBJ1-4; no reliable D call. The germline V gene encodes CDR1 DFQATT and CDR2 SNEGSKA (reference sequence). V was trimmed by 0 bases and J by 7 bases, leaving 18 bases between them. The CDR3 extends over 16 amino acids. The CDR3 bases are TGCAGTGCTAGAGAGGGCGGCGTATCGTTTCGTGAAAAACTGTTTTTT. Translated: CSAREGGVSFREKLFF.

This clonotype has ten or more counts. The J gene is TRBJ2-3, the V gene TRBV10-3, with D perhaps TRBD2 (6 bases). Per germline, CDR1 ENHRY and CDR2 SYGVKD. The CDR3 runs 16 residues. V lost 3 bases, J lost 3 bases, and 16 bases lay in between. This CDR3 reads CAISELSGSWTDTQYF. The CDR3 DNA reads TGTGCCATCAGTGAATTATCCGGGAGTTGGACAGATACGCAGTATTTT.

This clonotype has a handful of counts. The genes are TRBV29-1 and TRBJ2-6, with no clear D. The CDR3 has 14 residues. Germline V gives CDR1 SQVTM, CDR2 ANQGSEA. V lost 8 bases to trimming and J lost 1 base, with 12 bases between them. The CDR3 DNA is TGCAGCTGTCTCGCCTCTTCTGGGGCCAACGTCCTGACTTTC. It specifies CSCLASSGANVLTF.

The chain links TRBV28 to TRBJ1-5; 8 positions agree with TRBD1. This CDR3 has 15 residues. V dropped 5 bases and J dropped 5; count of bases not matched to a gene: 8. Per the germline V gene, CDR1 is MDHEN and CDR2 is SYDVKM. CDR3 residues: CASSPTGTGYQPQHF. The CDR3 coding sequence is TGTGCCAGCAGTCCAACCGGGACAGGCTATCAGCCCCAGCATTTT.

This clonotype was counted a few times. The V gene is TRBV5-1, the J gene TRBJ2-7; 8 bases map to TRBD1. CDR1 and CDR2 from the germline V gene are SGHRS and YFSETQ. V lost 0 bases to trimming and J lost 5 bases; unmatched junction nucleotides: 4. This CDR3 comprises 14 residues. The CDR3 nucleotides read TGCGCCAGCAGCTTGGGGGACAGGAGCCACGAGCAGTACTTC. This encodes CASSLGDRSHEQYF.

CDR3 residues: CASSDWVGVSTGELFF. CDR3 sequence (DNA): TGCGCCAGCAGTGACTGGGTCGGGGTGAGCACCGGGGAGCTGTTTTTT. The V gene is TRBV10-2, the J gene TRBJ2-2, with D perhaps matching TRBD2 (5 bases). Trimming shortened V by 3 bases and J by 4 bases, and 15 bases separated the two germline ends. Germline V gene lookup returns CDR1 WSHSY and CDR2 SAAADI. The CDR3 covers 16 residues.

The table lists this clonotype with a few counts. At one end, the junction sequence differs from germline, possibly due to a read error. The V and J genes are TRBV24-1 and TRBJ1-5; tentative D call: TRBD1 (5 bases). CDR1 and CDR2 (germline): KGHDR, SFDVKD. The CDR3 is 17 amino acids. The CDR3 reads CAPPLRRGQGLRRPQHF. In DNA, the CDR3 is TGCGCACCTCCTCTCCGCCGCGGCCAGGGACTAAGGCGGCCCCAGCATTTT.

This clonotype was detected only a few times. The chain has TRBV11-2 and TRBJ2-1, with D maybe TRBD2 (5 bases). Germline values: CDR1 SGHAT, CDR2 FQNNGV. This CDR3 has 12 residues. V dropped 0 bases and J dropped 11 bases, with 8 bases sitting between them. The CDR3 sequence is CASSLERAQQFF. DNA for the CDR3: TGTGCCAGCAGCTTAGAGCGGGCCCAGCAGTTCTTC.

In its sample, this clonotype was seen a few times. V is TRBV20-1 and J is TRBJ1-6, with TRBD1 as a possible D gene (6 bases). CDR3 length: 13 amino acids. Trimming removed 2 bases from V and 7 bases from J, with 9 bases in between. Germline-derived CDR1 and CDR2 are DFQATT and SNEGSKA (reference sequence). CDR3 bases: TGCAGTGCTAGACGGGACACCAATTCACCCCTCCACTTT. This codes for CSARRDTNSPLHF.

CDR3 in amino acids: CASSCDLYEQYF. The CDR3 DNA sequence: TGCGCCAGCAGCTGCGACCTCTACGAGCAGTACTTC. V and J are TRBV5-1 and TRBJ2-7; no definite D call. The germline gives CDR1 SGHRS, CDR2 YFSETQ. V was shortened by 3 bases and J by 3 bases, with 7 bases between the two germline ends. This CDR3 contains 12 residues.

This clonotype turned up a few times. The rearrangement joins TRBV7-2 to TRBJ2-1; TRBD2 is a possible D gene (5 bases). V gave up 2 bases and J gave up 8 bases, with 16 bases separating them. Germline values: CDR1 SGHTA, CDR2 FQGNSA. The CDR3 totals 15 residues. CDR3 residues: CASSLQASLTDEQFF. In DNA form, the CDR3 reads TGTGCCAGCAGCTTACAGGCTAGCCTTACTGATGAGCAGTTCTTC. Full variable domain (rest looked up from reference TRBV7-2 and TRBJ2-1): GAGVSQSPSNKVTEKGKDVELRCDPISGHTALYWYRQSLGQGLEFLIYFQGNSAPDKSGLPSDRFSAERTGGSVSTLTIQRTQQEDSAVYLCASSLQASLTDEQFFGPGTRLTVL.

This clonotype was seen only a few times. This rearrangement joins TRBV9 to TRBJ2-7; TRBD2 is a possible D gene (5 bases). Germline-derived CDR1 and CDR2 are SGDLS and YYNGEE. Trimming removed 4 bases at V and 0 bases at J, with 17 bases between. The CDR3 has 16 amino acids. In nucleotides, the CDR3 is TGTGCCAGCAGCCAATCGCGCGGGCCAAGCTCCTACGAGCAGTACTTC. Its protein is CASSQSRGPSSYEQYF.

This clonotype was seen many times. The chain links TRBV20-1 to TRBJ2-5; the match to TRBD2 covers 14 bases. Germline CDR1 and CDR2: DFQATT and SNEGSKA (reference sequence). With V trimmed by 6 bases and J by 2 bases, 8 bases remained unmatched. The CDR3 length is 16 residues. The CDR3 spells CSALRLAGGGQETQYF. The CDR3 bases are TGCAGTGCACTTCGACTAGCGGGAGGGGGACAAGAGACCCAGTACTTC.

This clonotype was observed a handful of times. V is TRBV7-2 and J is TRBJ2-7; D not certain. The V gene lost 4 bases and the J gene lost 0 bases, with 13 bases spanning the gap. The CDR3 spans 15 residues. Germline values: CDR1 SGHTA, CDR2 FQGNSA. This chain's CDR3 is CASSSGGPFSYEQYF. The CDR3 nucleotides read TGTGCCAGCAGCTCGGGTGGGCCCTTCTCCTACGAGCAGTACTTC.

This clonotype has ten or more counts. V usage is TRBV5-1 and J usage is TRBJ1-6, with D possibly TRBD1 on 6 matching bases. Germline lookup yields CDR1 SGHRS and CDR2 YFSETQ. The CDR3 spans 14 residues. V was trimmed by 0 bases and J by 7 bases, leaving 8 bases between them. CDR3 in DNA: TGCGCCAGCAGCTTGGTACAGGGAAATTCACCCCTCCACTTT. This sequence encodes CASSLVQGNSPLHF.